This TCR beta chain was recorded in a study of blood T cell repertoires in COVID-19. Study-level information: Acute-phase and convalescent COVID-19 samples originated in the United States, Italy and Spain. T cells, B-cell-depleted T cells, or PBMCs supplied cDNA or gDNA.

Original data processing: From reference gene primer amplification, estimates of nucleated cell counts were derived. Sequencing was performed with immunoSEQ multiplex PCR; in TCRdb, only in-frame clones are kept and a portion is missing. V and J calls and clone size are given by that table; D and trimming were obtained from the DNA. This table holds some 66,000 clones, around 93% found once. Trimming cost V 5 bases and J 1 base; bases outside gene matches: 3. This CDR3 contains 14 residues. Germline V gene lookup returns CDR1 KGHSH and CDR2 LQKENI. The receptor comes from a man between 65 and 85 years old with active COVID-19. The sample consisted of peripheral blood. The chain uses TRBV18 and TRBJ2-3, with TRBD1 matching 7 bases. CDR3: CASSEGARTDTQYF. CDR3 DNA: TGTGCCAGCTCAGAGGGGGCGCGCACAGATACGCAGTATTTT.